This T cell receptor (beta chain) derives from a study of shared clonotypes between healthy human individuals. It was at deep level that the assay was run. Each subset's genomic DNA was split evenly across several immunoSEQ plates. Repertoires were generated with immunoSEQ multiplex PCR, while TCRdb's copy carries only in-frame clones and drops some. The data contain about 680,000 clones, more than 70% of them singletons. Trimming removed 2 bases at V and 0 bases at J, with 10 bases between. The CDR3 covers 16 residues. Germline-derived CDR1 and CDR2 are MNHEY and SMNVEV (reference sequence). This TCR came from a woman aged 25 to 45 in good health. Material: memory CD4+ T cells sorted from blood. The subset: CD45RA-negative fraction. The chain uses TRBV27 and TRBJ1-4; D is possibly TRBD1 (5 bases). CDR3 nucleotides: TGTGCCAGCAGTTTAGGGAGGGGTCCAACTAATGAAAAACTGTTTTTT. Its protein product is CASSLGRGPTNEKLFF.